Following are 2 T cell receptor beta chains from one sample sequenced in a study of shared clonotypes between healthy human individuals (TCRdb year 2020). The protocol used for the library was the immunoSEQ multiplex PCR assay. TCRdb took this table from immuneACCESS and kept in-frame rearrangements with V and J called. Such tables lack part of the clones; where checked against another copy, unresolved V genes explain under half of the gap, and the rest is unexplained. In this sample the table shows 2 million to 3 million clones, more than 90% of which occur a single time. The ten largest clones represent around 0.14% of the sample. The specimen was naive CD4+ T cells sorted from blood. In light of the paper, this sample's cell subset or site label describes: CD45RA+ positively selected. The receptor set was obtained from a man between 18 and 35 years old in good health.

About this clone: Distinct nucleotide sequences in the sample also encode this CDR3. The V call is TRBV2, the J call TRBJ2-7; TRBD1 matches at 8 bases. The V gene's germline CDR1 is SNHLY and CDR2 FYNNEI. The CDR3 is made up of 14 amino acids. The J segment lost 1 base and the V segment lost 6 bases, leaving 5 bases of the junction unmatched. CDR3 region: CASREQGASYEQYF. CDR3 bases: TGTGCCAGCAGGGAGCAGGGGGCGTCCTACGAGCAGTACTTC.

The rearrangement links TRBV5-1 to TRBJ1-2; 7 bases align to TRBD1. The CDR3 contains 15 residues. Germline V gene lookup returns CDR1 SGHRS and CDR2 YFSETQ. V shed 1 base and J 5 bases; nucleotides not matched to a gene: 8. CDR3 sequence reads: CASSLTGVSGYGYTF. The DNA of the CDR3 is TGCGCCAGCAGCTTGACAGGGGTCTCAGGATATGGCTACACCTTC.